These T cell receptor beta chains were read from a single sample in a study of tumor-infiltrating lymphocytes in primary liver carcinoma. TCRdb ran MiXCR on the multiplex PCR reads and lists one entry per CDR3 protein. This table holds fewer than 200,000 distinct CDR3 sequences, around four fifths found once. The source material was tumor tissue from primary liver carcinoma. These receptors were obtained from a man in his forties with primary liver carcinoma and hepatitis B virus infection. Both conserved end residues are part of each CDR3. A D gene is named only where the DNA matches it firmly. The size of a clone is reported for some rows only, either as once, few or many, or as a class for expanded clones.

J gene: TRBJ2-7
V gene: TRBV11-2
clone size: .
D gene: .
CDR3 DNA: TGTACCAGTAGCTCTAACAGGAACTCCTACGAACAGTACTTC
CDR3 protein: CTSSSNRNSYEQYF

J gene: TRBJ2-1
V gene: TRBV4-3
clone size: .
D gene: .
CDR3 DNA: TGCGTCAGCAGCCTTAGGCCCCCAGGGACTTCCTACAATGAGCAGCTCTTC
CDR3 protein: CVSSLRPPGTSYNEQLF

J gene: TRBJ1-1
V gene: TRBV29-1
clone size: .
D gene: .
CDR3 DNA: TGCAGCGTTGCCGGGGGGGGCATGAACACTGAAGCTTTCTTT
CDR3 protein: CSVAGGGMNTEAFF

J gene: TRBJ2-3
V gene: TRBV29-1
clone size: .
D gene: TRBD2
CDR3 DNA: TGCAGCTGCTTAGCGCGGGAGGGCGCAGATACGCAGTATTTT
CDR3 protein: CSCLAREGADTQYF

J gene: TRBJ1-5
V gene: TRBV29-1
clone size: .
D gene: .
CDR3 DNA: TGCAGCGTCGGATACACAGGGAGCCGACAGCCCCACCATTTT
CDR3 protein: CSVGYTGSRQPHHF

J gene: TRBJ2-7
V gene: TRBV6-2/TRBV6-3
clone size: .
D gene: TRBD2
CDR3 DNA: TGTGCCAGCTGTTACTCGACTAGCGCCTACGAGCAGTACTTT
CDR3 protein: CASCYSTSAYEQYF

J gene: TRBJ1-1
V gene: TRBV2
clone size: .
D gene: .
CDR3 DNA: TGTGCCAACAGTGAGGTGGAGAACACTGAAGCTTTCTTT
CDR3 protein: CANSEVENTEAFF

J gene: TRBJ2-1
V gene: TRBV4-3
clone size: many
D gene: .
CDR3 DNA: TGCGCCAGCAGCCAATTGACAGGCAAACTCTCCTACAATGAGCAGTTCTTC
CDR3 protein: CASSQLTGKLSYNEQFF

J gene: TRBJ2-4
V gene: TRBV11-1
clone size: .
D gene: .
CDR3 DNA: TGTGCCAGCAGCTTTCCCGCGATTAGCCGGACCAAAAACATTCAGAACTTC
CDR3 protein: CASSFPAISRTKNIQNF

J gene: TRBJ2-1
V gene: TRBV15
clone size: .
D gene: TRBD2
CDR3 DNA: TGTGCCACCAGCAGAGATCAGCGGGACTACTACAATGAGCAGTTCTTC
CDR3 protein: CATSRDQRDYYNEQFF

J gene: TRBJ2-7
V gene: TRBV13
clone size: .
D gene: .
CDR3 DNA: TGTGCCAGCTCCCCCCAGAGACCCGAAGGCATCTACAAGCAGTACTTC
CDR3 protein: CASSPQRPEGIYKQYF

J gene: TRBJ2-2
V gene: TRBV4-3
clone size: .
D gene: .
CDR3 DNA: TGTGCTAGCAGCCCCCGAAGCCCGACAAGGGGCGGCTCCACCGGGCAGCTGTTTTTT
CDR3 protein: CASSPRSPTRGGSTGQLFF

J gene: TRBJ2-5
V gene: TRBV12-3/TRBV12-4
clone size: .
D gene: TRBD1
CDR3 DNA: TGTGCCAGCAGTCGGGACAGACAAGAGACCCACTACTTC
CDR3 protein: CASSRDRQETHYF

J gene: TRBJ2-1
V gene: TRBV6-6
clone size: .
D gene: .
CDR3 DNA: TGTGCCAGCAGGCCCTATATAGAATCAGGCTACAATGAGCAGTTCTTC
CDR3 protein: CASRPYIESGYNEQFF

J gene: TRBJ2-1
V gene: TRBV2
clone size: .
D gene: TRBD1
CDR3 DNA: TGTACCAGCAGGACAGGGCAAGCAGGAGGGAAGTTCTTC
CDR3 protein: CTSRTGQAGGKFF

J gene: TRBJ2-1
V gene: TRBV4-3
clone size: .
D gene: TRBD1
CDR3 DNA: TGCACCAGCAGCCAAAATGTAGGGGGCCAGTACAATGAGCAGTTCTTC
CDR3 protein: CTSSQNVGGQYNEQFF

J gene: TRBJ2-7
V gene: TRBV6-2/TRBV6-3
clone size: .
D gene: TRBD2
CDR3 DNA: TGTGCCAGCAGTTACTCGACTAGCGCCTACCAGCAGTACTTT
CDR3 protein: CASSYSTSAYQQYF

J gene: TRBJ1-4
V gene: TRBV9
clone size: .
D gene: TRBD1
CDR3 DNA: TGTGCCAGCAGCGCGCAGACAGGGGGGGGTGAAAAACTGTTTTTT
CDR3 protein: CASSAQTGGGEKLFF

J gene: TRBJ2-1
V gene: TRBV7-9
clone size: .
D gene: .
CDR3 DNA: TGTGTCAGCTGGAACGTGTGGGGGGCTGATGAGCAGTTCTTC
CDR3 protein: CVSWNVWGADEQFF

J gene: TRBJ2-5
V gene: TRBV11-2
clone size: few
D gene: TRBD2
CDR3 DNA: TGTGCTAACAGCTTCAGCGGGGGTCAAGAGACCCAGTACTTC
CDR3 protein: CANSFSGGQETQYF

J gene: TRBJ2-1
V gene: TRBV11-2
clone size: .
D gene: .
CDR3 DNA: TGTGCCAGCAGCCCCGACGAGAGTGCCTACAATAAGCAGTTATTC
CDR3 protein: CASSPDESAYNKQLF

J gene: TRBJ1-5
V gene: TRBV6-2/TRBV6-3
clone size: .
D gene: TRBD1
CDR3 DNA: TGTGCCAGCACCCTCAGGGACAGACAGCCCCAGCATTTT
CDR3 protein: CASTLRDRQPQHF

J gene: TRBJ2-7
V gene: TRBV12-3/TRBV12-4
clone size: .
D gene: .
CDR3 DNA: TGTGACAGCAGTCCCAGACAGGTCTCCTACGAGCAGAACTTC
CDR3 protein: CDSSPRQVSYEQNF